These T cell receptor beta chains were read from a single sample in a study of shared clonotypes between healthy human individuals. Some clones are missing from TCRdb's copy, which holds only in-frame ones; the method was immunoSEQ multiplex PCR. The data hold about 230,000 clones, with 65% observed a single time. The sample consisted of memory CD4+ T cells sorted from blood. Every receptor here comes from a man aged 30-40 years in good health. Both conserved end residues are part of each CDR3. Fields, in order: J gene, clone size, V gene, D gene, CDR3 protein, CDR3 DNA. The D gene is left open where the match is weak. Expanded clones get a size class; other rows say once, few or many, or leave the size out.

j_gene: TRBJ2-1
abundance: NA
v_gene: TRBV29-1
d_gene: NA
CDR3aa: CSVVQTSSEQFF
CDR3nt: TGCAGCGTTGTGCAGACTAGTAGTGAGCAGTTCTTC

j_gene: TRBJ2-3
abundance: NA
v_gene: TRBV11-2
d_gene: NA
CDR3aa: CASSSAGFTDTQYF
CDR3nt: TGTGCCAGCAGCTCCGCGGGCTTTACGGATACGCAGTATTTT

j_gene: TRBJ2-2
abundance: NA
v_gene: TRBV6-1
d_gene: NA
CDR3aa: CASLFQEQTGELFF
CDR3nt: TGTGCCAGTTTATTCCAGGAGCAGACCGGGGAGCTGTTTTTT

j_gene: TRBJ1-3
abundance: once
v_gene: TRBV9
d_gene: TRBD1
CDR3aa: CASSVDTGTGISGNTIYF
CDR3nt: TGTGCCAGCAGCGTAGACACCGGGACAGGCATCTCTGGAAACACCATATATTTT

j_gene: TRBJ2-3
abundance: NA
v_gene: TRBV5-6
d_gene: TRBD2
CDR3aa: CASSRLAISTDTQYF
CDR3nt: TGTGCCAGCAGCCGACTAGCCATTTCCACAGATACGCAGTATTTT

j_gene: TRBJ2-7
abundance: NA
v_gene: TRBV28
d_gene: NA
CDR3aa: CASSSSGRLKIYEQYF
CDR3nt: TGTGCCAGCAGCTCTTCAGGGAGGCTCAAGATATACGAGCAGTACTTC

j_gene: TRBJ2-6
abundance: few
v_gene: TRBV25-1
d_gene: NA
CDR3aa: CASSAVGANVLTF
CDR3nt: TGTGCCAGCAGTGCGGTCGGGGCCAACGTCCTGACTTTC

j_gene: TRBJ1-2
abundance: NA
v_gene: TRBV10-3
d_gene: NA
CDR3aa: CAIRDKDLRGYTF
CDR3nt: TGTGCCATCAGGGACAAAGATCTGCGGGGCTACACCTTC

j_gene: TRBJ2-7
abundance: NA
v_gene: TRBV7-8
d_gene: NA
CDR3aa: CASSLEGAPRYEQYF
CDR3nt: TGTGCCAGCAGCTTAGAAGGGGCACCCAGGTACGAGCAGTACTTC

j_gene: TRBJ1-1
abundance: NA
v_gene: TRBV6-5
d_gene: NA
CDR3aa: CASSYQAEAFF
CDR3nt: TGTGCCAGCAGTTACCAGGCTGAAGCTTTCTTT

j_gene: TRBJ2-5
abundance: NA
v_gene: TRBV19
d_gene: NA
CDR3aa: CASSSTASQETQYF
CDR3nt: TGTGCCAGTAGCTCGACAGCGAGCCAAGAGACCCAGTACTTC

j_gene: TRBJ2-5
abundance: NA
v_gene: TRBV5-1
d_gene: NA
CDR3aa: CASSPQGGTQETQYF
CDR3nt: TGCGCCAGCAGTCCACAGGGAGGGACCCAAGAGACCCAGTACTTC

j_gene: TRBJ2-5
abundance: few
v_gene: TRBV7-8
d_gene: TRBD2
CDR3aa: CASSLPVAGVYGETQYF
CDR3nt: TGTGCCAGCAGCTTACCAGTAGCGGGAGTTTATGGGGAGACCCAGTACTTC

j_gene: TRBJ1-5
abundance: NA
v_gene: TRBV2
d_gene: NA
CDR3aa: CASSLGYRDQPQHF
CDR3nt: TGTGCCAGCAGTTTGGGCTACAGGGATCAGCCCCAGCATTTT

j_gene: TRBJ2-5
abundance: NA
v_gene: TRBV5-1
d_gene: TRBD2
CDR3aa: CASSPGLGGRVETQYF
CDR3nt: TGCGCCAGCAGCCCCGGCTTGGGCGGGAGGGTTGAGACCCAGTACTTC

j_gene: TRBJ2-7
abundance: NA
v_gene: TRBV2
d_gene: NA
CDR3aa: CASYSAGYEQYF
CDR3nt: TGTGCCAGCTATAGCGCCGGGTACGAGCAGTACTTC

j_gene: TRBJ2-7
abundance: NA
v_gene: TRBV5-1
d_gene: NA
CDR3aa: CASSFGGDLTYEQYF
CDR3nt: TGCGCCAGCAGCTTTGGCGGAGACCTCACCTACGAGCAGTACTTC

j_gene: TRBJ2-1
abundance: once
v_gene: TRBV10-3
d_gene: TRBD1
CDR3aa: CAISELDRDYNEQFF
CDR3nt: TGTGCCATCAGTGAGTTGGACAGGGACTACAATGAGCAGTTCTTC

j_gene: TRBJ1-1
abundance: NA
v_gene: TRBV5-1
d_gene: TRBD1
CDR3aa: CASSSGRTGGVRSEAFF
CDR3nt: TGCGCCAGCAGCTCGGGCAGGACAGGGGGCGTTCGATCTGAAGCTTTCTTT

j_gene: TRBJ1-4
abundance: NA
v_gene: TRBV29-1
d_gene: NA
CDR3aa: CSATLLAREKLFF
CDR3nt: TGCAGCGCCACACTCCTTGCAAGGGAAAAACTGTTTTTT

j_gene: TRBJ1-2
abundance: NA
v_gene: TRBV2
d_gene: NA
CDR3aa: CASSEEQGGYGYTF
CDR3nt: TGTGCCAGCAGTGAGGAACAGGGAGGTTATGGCTACACCTTC

j_gene: TRBJ2-1
abundance: many
v_gene: TRBV5-1
d_gene: TRBD2
CDR3aa: CASSFHSGKEQFF
CDR3nt: TGCGCCAGCAGCTTTCATAGCGGGAAGGAGCAGTTCTTC